This TCR beta chain was observed in a study of fetal regulatory T cell absence and autoimmunity. The assay was run at survey level. Some clones are missing from TCRdb's copy, which holds only in-frame ones; the method was immunoSEQ multiplex PCR. Here the sample spans more than 85,000 clones, less than 80% being singletons. Worth noting for this clone: Its antigen is not identified.

Germline loops: CDR1 MGHRA, CDR2 YSYEKL. The CDR3 totals 16 residues. V gave up 5 bases and J gave up 1 base; unmatched junction bases: 8. Overall study results and limits: Oligoclonal TCR enrichment in pancreas over cord blood reached over 90-fold for some clones.

The clonotype was recovered from a male donor with IPEX syndrome. Sequenced: pancreas tissue. This rearrangement joins TRBV4-1 to TRBJ1-1; 9 bases map to TRBD1. Here the CDR3 DNA reads TGCGCCAGCAGCAAAGCGGACAGGGGAAGGAACACTGAAGCTTTCTTT. It translates to CASSKADRGRNTEAFF.